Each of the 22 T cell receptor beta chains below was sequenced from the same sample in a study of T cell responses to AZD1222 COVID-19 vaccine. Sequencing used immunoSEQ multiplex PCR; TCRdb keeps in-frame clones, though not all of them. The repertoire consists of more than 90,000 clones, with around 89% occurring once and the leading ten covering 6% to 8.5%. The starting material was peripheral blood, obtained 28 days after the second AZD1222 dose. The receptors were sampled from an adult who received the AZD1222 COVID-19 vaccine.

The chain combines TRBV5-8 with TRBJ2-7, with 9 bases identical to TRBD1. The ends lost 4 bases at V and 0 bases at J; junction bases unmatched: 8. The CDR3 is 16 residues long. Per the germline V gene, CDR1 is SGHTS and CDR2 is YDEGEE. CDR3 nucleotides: TGTGCCAGCAGCGGGGGTTGGGACAGGGACTCCTACGAGCAGTACTTC. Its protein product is CASSGGWDRDSYEQYF.

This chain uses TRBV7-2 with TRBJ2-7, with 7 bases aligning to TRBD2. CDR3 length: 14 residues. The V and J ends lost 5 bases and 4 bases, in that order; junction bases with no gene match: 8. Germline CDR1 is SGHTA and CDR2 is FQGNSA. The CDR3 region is CASSPPGEGYEQYF. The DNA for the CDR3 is TGTGCCAGCAGCCCACCCGGGGAGGGGTACGAGCAGTACTTC.

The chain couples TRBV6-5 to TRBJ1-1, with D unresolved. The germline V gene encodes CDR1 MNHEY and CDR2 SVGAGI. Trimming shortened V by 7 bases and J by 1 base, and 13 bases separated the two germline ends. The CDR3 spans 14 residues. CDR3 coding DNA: TGTGCCAGCACCACACCTGGGCGGAACACTGAAGCTTTCTTT. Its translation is CASTTPGRNTEAFF.

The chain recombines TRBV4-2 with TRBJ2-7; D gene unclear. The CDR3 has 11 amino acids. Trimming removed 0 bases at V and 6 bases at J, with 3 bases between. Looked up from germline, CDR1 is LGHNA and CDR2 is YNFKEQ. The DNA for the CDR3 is TGTGCCAGCAGCCAAGATGCCGAGCAGTACTTC. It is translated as CASSQDAEQYF.

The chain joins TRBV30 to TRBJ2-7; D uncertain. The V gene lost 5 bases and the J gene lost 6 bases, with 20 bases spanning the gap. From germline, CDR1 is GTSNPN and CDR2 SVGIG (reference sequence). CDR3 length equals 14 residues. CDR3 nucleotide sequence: TGTGCCTGGGGGCTAGACCGGGCATTGGGCGAGCAGTACTTC. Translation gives CAWGLDRALGEQYF. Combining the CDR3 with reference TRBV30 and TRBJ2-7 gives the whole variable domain SQTIHQWPATLVQPVGSPLSLECTVEGTSNPNLYWYRQAAGRGLQLLFYSVGIGQISSEVPQNLSASRPQDRQFILSSKKLLLSDSGFYLCAWGLDRALGEQYFGPGTRLTVT.

The CDR3 sequence: CASSFSEGAGEAFF. The DNA of the CDR3 is TGTGCCAGCAGCTTTAGCGAGGGGGCGGGTGAAGCTTTCTTT. J is TRBJ1-1 and V is TRBV7-8; TRBD1 matches 7 bases. The CDR3 has 14 amino acids. Losses at the gene ends were 3 bases for V and 7 bases for J; bases not matched to a gene: 8. Germline V gene lookup returns CDR1 SGHVS and CDR2 FQNEAQ.

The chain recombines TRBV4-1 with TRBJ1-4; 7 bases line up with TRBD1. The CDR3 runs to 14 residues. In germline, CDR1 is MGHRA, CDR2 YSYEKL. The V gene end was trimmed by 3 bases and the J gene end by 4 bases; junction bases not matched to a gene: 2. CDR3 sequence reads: CASSQTGLNEKLFF. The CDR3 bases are TGCGCCAGCAGCCAGACAGGGCTTAATGAAAAACTGTTTTTT.

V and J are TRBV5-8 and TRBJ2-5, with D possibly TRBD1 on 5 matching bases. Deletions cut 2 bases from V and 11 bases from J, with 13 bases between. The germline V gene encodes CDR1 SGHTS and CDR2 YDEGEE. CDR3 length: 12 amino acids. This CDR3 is CASSFDSGKQYF. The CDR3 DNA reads TGTGCCAGCAGCTTTGACAGTGGAAAACAGTACTTC.

The CDR3 here is CASSLGQSNQPQHF. CDR3 coding DNA: TGTGCCAGCAGTCTGGGACAGAGCAATCAGCCCCAGCATTTT. J is TRBJ1-5 and V is TRBV6-1; 7 bases fit TRBD1. CDR1 is MNHNS, CDR2 SASEGT, per germline. J was trimmed by 1 base and V by 5 bases; bases with no gene match: 2. The CDR3 contains 14 residues.

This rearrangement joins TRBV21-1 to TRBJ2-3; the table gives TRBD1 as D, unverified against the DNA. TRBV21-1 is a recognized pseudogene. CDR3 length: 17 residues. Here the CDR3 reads CASSTSRQGENTDTQYF. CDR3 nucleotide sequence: TGTGCCAGCAGCACCTCTCGACAGGGAGAGAACACAGATACGCAGTATTTT.

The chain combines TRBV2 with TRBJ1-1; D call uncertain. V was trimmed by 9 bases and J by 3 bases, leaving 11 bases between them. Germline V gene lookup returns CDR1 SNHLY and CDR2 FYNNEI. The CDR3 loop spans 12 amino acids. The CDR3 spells CARGREDTEAFF. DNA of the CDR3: TGTGCCAGGGGCCGGGAGGACACTGAAGCTTTCTTT.

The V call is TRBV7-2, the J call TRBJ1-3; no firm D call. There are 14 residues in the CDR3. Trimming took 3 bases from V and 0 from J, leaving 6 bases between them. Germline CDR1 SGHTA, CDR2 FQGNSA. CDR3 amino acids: CASSFMSSGNTIYF. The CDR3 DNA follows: TGTGCCAGCAGCTTTATGAGCTCTGGAAACACCATATATTTT.

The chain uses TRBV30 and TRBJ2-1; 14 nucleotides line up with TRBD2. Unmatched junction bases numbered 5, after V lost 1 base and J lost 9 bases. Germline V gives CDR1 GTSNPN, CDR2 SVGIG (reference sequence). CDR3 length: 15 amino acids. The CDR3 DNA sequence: TGTGCCTGGAGTGGACTAGCGGGAGGGCAAACTGAGCAGTTCTTC. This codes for CAWSGLAGGQTEQFF.

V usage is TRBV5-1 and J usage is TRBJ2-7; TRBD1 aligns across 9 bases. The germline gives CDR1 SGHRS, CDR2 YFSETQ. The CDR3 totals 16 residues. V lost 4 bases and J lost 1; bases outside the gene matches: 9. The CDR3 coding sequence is TGCGCCAGCAGCCCGGCAGGGGACAGGGTTTCCTACGAGCAGTACTTC. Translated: CASSPAGDRVSYEQYF.

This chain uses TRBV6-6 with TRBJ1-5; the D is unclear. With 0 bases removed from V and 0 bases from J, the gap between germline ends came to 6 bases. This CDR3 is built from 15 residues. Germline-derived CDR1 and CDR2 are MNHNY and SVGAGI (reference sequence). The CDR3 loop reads CASSYSVYSNQPQHF. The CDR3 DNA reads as TGTGCCAGCAGTTACTCCGTTTATAGCAATCAGCCCCAGCATTTT.

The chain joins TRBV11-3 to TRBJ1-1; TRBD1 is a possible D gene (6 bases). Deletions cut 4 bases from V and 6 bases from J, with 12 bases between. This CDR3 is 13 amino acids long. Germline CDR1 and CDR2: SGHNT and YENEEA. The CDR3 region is CASSSENRAEAFF. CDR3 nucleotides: TGTGCCAGCAGCTCCGAAAACAGGGCTGAAGCTTTCTTT. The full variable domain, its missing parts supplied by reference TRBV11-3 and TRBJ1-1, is EAGVVQSPRYKIIEKKQPVAFWCNPISGHNTLYWYLQNLGQGPELLIRYENEEAVDDSQLPKDRFSAERLKGVDSTLKIQPAELGDSAVYLCASSSENRAEAFFGQGTRLTVV.

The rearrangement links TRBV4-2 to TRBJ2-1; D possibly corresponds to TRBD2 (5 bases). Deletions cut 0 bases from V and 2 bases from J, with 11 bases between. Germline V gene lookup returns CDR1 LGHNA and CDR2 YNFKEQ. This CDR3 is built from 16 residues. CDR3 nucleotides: TGTGCCAGCAGCCAAGAGGCTAGCTTCCCCTACAATGAGCAGTTCTTC. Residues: CASSQEASFPYNEQFF.

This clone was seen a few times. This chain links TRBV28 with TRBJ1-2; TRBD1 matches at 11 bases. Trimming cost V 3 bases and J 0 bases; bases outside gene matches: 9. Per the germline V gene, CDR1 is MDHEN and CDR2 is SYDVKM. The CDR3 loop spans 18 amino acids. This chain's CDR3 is CASSFTRTGGSSNYGYTF. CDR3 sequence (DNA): TGTGCCAGCAGTTTTACCCGGACAGGGGGCTCCTCTAACTATGGCTACACCTTC.

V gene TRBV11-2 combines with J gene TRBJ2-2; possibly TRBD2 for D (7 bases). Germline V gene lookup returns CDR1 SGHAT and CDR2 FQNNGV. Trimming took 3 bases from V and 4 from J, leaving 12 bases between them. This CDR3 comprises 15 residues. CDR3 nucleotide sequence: TGTGCCAGCAGCTTCGCCGGGGGGCGCACCGGGGAGCTGTTTTTT. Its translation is CASSFAGGRTGELFF.

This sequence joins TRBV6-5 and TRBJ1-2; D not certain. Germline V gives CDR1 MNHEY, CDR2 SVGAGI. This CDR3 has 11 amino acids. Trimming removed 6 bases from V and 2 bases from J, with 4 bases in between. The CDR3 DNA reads TGTGCCAGCAGGATGAACTATGGCTACACCTTC. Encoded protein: CASRMNYGYTF.

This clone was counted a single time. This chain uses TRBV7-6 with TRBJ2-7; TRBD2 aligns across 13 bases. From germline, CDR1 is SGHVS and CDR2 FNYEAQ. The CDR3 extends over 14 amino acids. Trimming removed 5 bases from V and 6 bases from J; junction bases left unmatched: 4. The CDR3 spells CASSGGTSGTEQYF. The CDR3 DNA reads TGTGCCAGCAGCGGGGGGACTAGCGGGACCGAGCAGTACTTC.

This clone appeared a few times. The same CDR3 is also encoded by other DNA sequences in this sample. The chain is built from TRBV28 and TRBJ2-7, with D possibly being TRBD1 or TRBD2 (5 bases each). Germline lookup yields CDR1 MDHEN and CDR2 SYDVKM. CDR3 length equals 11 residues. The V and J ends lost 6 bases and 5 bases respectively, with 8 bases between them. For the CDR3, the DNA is TGTGCCAGCAGCCTGGGGGACGAGCAGTACTTC. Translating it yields CASSLGDEQYF.